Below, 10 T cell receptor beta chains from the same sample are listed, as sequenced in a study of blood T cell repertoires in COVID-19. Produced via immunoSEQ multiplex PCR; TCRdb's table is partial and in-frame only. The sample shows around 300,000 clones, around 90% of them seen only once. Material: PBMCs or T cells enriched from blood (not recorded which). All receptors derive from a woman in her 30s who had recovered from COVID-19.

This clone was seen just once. The CDR3 region has the DNA TGTGCCAGCAGTTTTCAGGGACTCCCCCCTGAGACCCAGTACTTC. Translation: CASSFQGLPPETQYF. This chain joins TRBV6-5 and TRBJ2-5; D may be TRBD2 (6 bases). The CDR3 loop spans 15 amino acids. Germline lookup yields CDR1 MNHEY and CDR2 SVGAGI. V lost 4 bases, J lost 5 bases, and 17 bases lay in between.

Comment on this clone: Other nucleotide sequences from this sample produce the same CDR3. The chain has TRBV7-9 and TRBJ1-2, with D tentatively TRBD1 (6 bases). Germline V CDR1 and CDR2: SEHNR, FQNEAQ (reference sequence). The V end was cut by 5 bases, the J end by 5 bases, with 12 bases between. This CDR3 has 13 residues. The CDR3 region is CASSPDRTYGYTF. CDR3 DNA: TGTGCCAGCAGCCCCGACAGGACGTATGGCTACACCTTC.

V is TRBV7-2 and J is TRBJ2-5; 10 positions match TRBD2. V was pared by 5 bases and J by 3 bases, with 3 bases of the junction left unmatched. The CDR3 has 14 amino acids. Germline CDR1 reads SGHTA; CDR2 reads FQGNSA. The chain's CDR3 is CASSPGLAEETQYF. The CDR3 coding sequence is TGTGCCAGCAGCCCTGGACTAGCGGAAGAGACCCAGTACTTC. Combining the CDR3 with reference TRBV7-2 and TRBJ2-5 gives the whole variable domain GAGVSQSPSNKVTEKGKDVELRCDPISGHTALYWYRQSLGQGLEFLIYFQGNSAPDKSGLPSDRFSAERTGGSVSTLTIQRTQQEDSAVYLCASSPGLAEETQYFGPGTRLLVL.

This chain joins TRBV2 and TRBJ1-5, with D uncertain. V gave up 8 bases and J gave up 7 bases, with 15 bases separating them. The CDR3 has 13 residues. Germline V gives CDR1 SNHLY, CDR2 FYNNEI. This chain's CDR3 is CASAESNGQPQHF. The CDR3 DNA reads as TGTGCCAGCGCCGAGTCAAACGGGCAGCCCCAGCATTTT.

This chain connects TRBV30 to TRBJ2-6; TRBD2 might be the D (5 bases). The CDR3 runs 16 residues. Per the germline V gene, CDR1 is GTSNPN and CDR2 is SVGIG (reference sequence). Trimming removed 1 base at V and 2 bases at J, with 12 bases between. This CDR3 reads CAWSDKGLPGANVLTF. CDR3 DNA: TGTGCCTGGAGTGATAAAGGACTCCCTGGGGCCAACGTCCTGACTTTC.

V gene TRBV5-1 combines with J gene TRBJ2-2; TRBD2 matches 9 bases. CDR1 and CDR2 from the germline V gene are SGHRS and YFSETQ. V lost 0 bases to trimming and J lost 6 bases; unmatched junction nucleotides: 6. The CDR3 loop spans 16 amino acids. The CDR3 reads CASSLGTSGRSGELFF. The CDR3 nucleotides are TGCGCCAGCAGCTTGGGTACCAGCGGGAGGTCCGGGGAGCTGTTTTTT.

CDR3: CASSEEDRVETQYF. The CDR3 DNA follows: TGTGCCAGCAGTGAAGAAGACAGGGTGGAGACCCAGTACTTC. J is TRBJ2-5 and V is TRBV2; 7 nucleotides line up with TRBD1. Germline V gives CDR1 SNHLY, CDR2 FYNNEI. CDR3 length: 14 amino acids. Trimming took 1 base from V and 5 from J; bases not matched to a gene: 4.

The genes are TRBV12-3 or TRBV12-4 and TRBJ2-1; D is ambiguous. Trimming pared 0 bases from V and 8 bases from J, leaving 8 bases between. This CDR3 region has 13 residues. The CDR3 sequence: CASSLALLYEQFF. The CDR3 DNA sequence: TGTGCCAGCAGTTTAGCCCTGTTATATGAGCAGTTCTTC.

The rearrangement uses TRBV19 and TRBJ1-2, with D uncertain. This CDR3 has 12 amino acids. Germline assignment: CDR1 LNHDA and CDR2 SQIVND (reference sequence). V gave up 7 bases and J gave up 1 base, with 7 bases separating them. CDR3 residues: CASNEINYGYTF. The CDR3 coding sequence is TGTGCCAGTAACGAGATTAACTATGGCTACACCTTC.

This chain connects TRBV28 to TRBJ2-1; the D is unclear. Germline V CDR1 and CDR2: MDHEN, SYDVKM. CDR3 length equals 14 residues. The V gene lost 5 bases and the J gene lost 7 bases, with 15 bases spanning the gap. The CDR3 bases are TGTGCCAGCAGTCTATCCGGCCTGGAGAATGAGCAGTTCTTC. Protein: CASSLSGLENEQFF.